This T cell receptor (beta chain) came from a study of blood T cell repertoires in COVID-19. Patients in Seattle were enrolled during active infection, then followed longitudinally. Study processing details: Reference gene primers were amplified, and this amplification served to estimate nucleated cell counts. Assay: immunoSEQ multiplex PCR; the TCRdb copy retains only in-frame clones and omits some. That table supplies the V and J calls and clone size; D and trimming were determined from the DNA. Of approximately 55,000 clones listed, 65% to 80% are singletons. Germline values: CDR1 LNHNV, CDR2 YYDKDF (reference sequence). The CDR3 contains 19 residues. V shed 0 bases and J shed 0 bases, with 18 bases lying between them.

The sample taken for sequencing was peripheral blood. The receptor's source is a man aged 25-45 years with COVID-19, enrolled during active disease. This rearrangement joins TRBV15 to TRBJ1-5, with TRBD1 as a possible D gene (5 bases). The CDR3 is CATSRDHTTDKASNQPQHF. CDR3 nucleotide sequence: TGTGCCACCAGCAGAGATCACACGACAGATAAAGCTAGCAATCAGCCCCAGCATTTT.